The 32 T cell receptor beta chains given below trace back to one sample, sequenced in a study of cytomegalovirus exposure and HLA in healthy donors. PCR amplification relied on 60 Vbeta primers (plus 13 Jbeta primers). This table comes from immunoSEQ multiplex PCR, and its TCRdb copy is limited to in-frame clones, with some not included. The sample carries about 200,000 clones, more than 60% recorded once. The sequenced sample was PBMCs. These receptors were taken from a man aged 50-60 years in good health and CMV-seronegative.

The J gene is TRBJ2-7, the V gene TRBV5-4, with a weak D call TRBD2 (5 bases). Between the trimmed V and J ends, which lost 3 bases and 0 bases, there was a span of 13 bases. From germline, CDR1 is SGHNT and CDR2 YYREEE (reference sequence). This CDR3 is 15 amino acids long. The CDR3 DNA reads as TGTGCCAGCAGCTCAAATGGAGGATTCTCCTACGAGCAGTACTTC. Its translation is CASSSNGGFSYEQYF.

The chain joins TRBV7-2 to TRBJ2-1, with TRBD1 matching over 7 bases. CDR1 and CDR2 from the germline V gene are SGHTA and FQGNSA. CDR3 size: 15 residues. The J segment lost 0 bases and the V segment lost 3 bases, leaving 2 bases of the junction unmatched. The CDR3 coding sequence is TGTGCCAGCAGCTTCCGGACAGGCTCCTACAATGAGCAGTTCTTC. This encodes CASSFRTGSYNEQFF.

The chain uses TRBV30 and TRBJ2-7; TRBD1 is a possible D gene (6 bases). Germline loops: CDR1 GTSNPN, CDR2 SVGIG (reference sequence). V was shortened by 0 bases and J by 6 bases, with 12 bases between the two germline ends. There are 13 residues in the CDR3. CDR3 DNA: TGTGCCTGGAGTGTTCACAGGGATGCCGAGCAGTACTTC. This translates into CAWSVHRDAEQYF.

V is TRBV2 and J is TRBJ2-1; D unclear. There are 16 residues in the CDR3. Germline lookup yields CDR1 SNHLY and CDR2 FYNNEI. The V end lost 2 bases, the J end lost 0 bases, and 11 bases lay between the germline ends. The CDR3 nucleotides read TGTGCCAGCAGTGAAAGAGAACGAAGCTCCTACAATGAGCAGTTCTTC. The encoded protein is CASSERERSSYNEQFF.

This chain joins TRBV29-1 and TRBJ1-1; D not certain. CDR1 and CDR2 from the germline V gene are SQVTM and ANQGSEA. The CDR3 sequence is 11 residues long. CDR3 nucleotide sequence: TGCAGGGGCCACAAGAACACTGAAGCTTTCTTT. Amino acids: CRGHKNTEAFF.

V gene TRBV27 combines with J gene TRBJ2-1, with TRBD2 matching over 9 bases. This CDR3 is 18 amino acids long. J gave up 4 bases and V 0 bases, and 10 bases lay outside the gene matches. The germline gives CDR1 MNHEY, CDR2 SMNVEV (reference sequence). The CDR3 spells CASSLSSGSDPPYNEQFF. In DNA form, the CDR3 reads TGTGCCAGCAGTTTATCTAGCGGGAGTGACCCCCCTTACAATGAGCAGTTCTTC.

The chain combines TRBV15 with TRBJ1-3; D not resolved. This CDR3 comprises 13 residues. Trimming pared 0 bases from V and 6 bases from J, leaving 6 bases between. Germline V gene sequence: CDR1 LNHNV, CDR2 YYDKDF (reference sequence). Here the CDR3 reads CATSRDRVNTIYF. The CDR3 nucleotides are TGTGCCACCAGCAGAGATCGGGTAAACACCATATATTTT.

The J gene is TRBJ2-2, the V gene TRBV2, with 10 bases fitting TRBD1. V shed 6 bases, J shed 5 bases, and the junction held 6 bases outside the gene matches. This CDR3 contains 15 residues. Germline CDR1 and CDR2: SNHLY and FYNNEI. The CDR3 here is CASSGQGVVTGELFF. CDR3 DNA sequence: TGTGCCAGCAGCGGACAGGGGGTGGTTACCGGGGAGCTGTTTTTT.

This rearrangement joins TRBV6-4 to TRBJ2-1, with TRBD2 matching 8 bases. The CDR3 is 14 amino acids. The V and J ends lost 3 bases and 7 bases, in that order; junction bases with no gene match: 5. The germline gives CDR1 MRHNA, CDR2 SNTAGT. As DNA, the CDR3 is TGTGCCAGCAGTGAGGGGACTAGTGGGAATGAGCAGTTCTTC. It is translated as CASSEGTSGNEQFF.

This clone was found once. This chain joins TRBV28 and TRBJ1-3; 7 nucleotides line up with TRBD1. The CDR3 is made up of 16 amino acids. V trimming: 5 bases; J trimming: 0 bases; junction bases outside the gene matches: 7. In germline, CDR1 is MDHEN, CDR2 SYDVKM. CDR3 protein: CASSLGQAPSGNTIYF. In DNA form, the CDR3 reads TGTGCCAGCAGTCTAGGACAGGCCCCCTCTGGAAACACCATATATTTT.

The chain carries TRBV19 and TRBJ1-2, with 9 bases that match TRBD1. CDR3 size: 15 residues. V shed 4 bases, J shed 8 bases, and the junction held 11 bases outside the gene matches. CDR1 and CDR2 from the germline V gene are LNHDA and SQIVND (reference sequence). CDR3 in amino acids: CASSKGQGLLGGYTF. The CDR3 DNA reads TGTGCCAGTAGTAAGGGACAGGGACTATTAGGCGGCTACACCTTC.

The rearrangement joins TRBV6-5 to TRBJ2-5; unclear D gene. The J call may not be correct, given that the DNA end is closer to TRBJ2-7. Germline V CDR1 and CDR2: MNHEY, SVGAGI. The length of the CDR3 is 14 residues. The CDR3 region is CASSKRASSYEQYF. CDR3 sequence (DNA): TGTGCCAGCAGCAAACGGGCTAGCTCCTACGAGCAGTACTTC.

V and J are TRBV19 and TRBJ2-2; tentatively, D is TRBD1 (5 bases). The CDR3 has 16 amino acids. V was cut by 0 bases and J by 3 bases, with 11 bases left in between. The germline V gene has CDR1 LNHDA and CDR2 SQIVND (reference sequence). Written as DNA, the CDR3 is TGTGCCAGTAGTATAGAGAACAGGAGAGACACCGGGGAGCTGTTTTTT. The encoded protein is CASSIENRRDTGELFF.

Written as DNA, the CDR3 is TGTGCCACTACGTTCCGGGGTCTCGAGACCCAGTACTTC. This encodes CATTFRGLETQYF. This chain links TRBV7-9 with TRBJ2-5; D is possibly TRBD2 (5 bases). Germline V gene sequence: CDR1 SEHNR, CDR2 FQNEAQ (reference sequence). V lost 10 bases, J lost 5 bases, and 17 bases lay in between. This CDR3 has 13 residues.

This clone was detected a few times. The chain couples TRBV11-3 to TRBJ2-3; D is possibly TRBD2 (6 bases). CDR3 size: 16 residues. V lost 3 bases and J 0 bases, leaving 13 bases between the germline ends. Looked up from germline, CDR1 is SGHNT and CDR2 is YENEEA. The CDR3 region is CASSFDSGTSTDTQYF. In DNA, the CDR3 is TGTGCCAGCAGCTTTGATAGCGGAACTAGCACAGATACGCAGTATTTT.

This clone was seen only once. This chain joins TRBV7-9 and TRBJ1-5; a weak D match, TRBD1 (5 bases). V lost 4 bases and J 6 bases, leaving 7 bases between the germline ends. CDR3 length: 12 residues. Germline V gene lookup returns CDR1 SEHNR and CDR2 FQNEAQ (reference sequence). In DNA form, the CDR3 reads TGTGCCAGCAGCTCGGGGGTTCAGCCCCAGCATTTT. As protein: CASSSGVQPQHF.

This clone came up a few times. The chain uses TRBV5-1 and TRBJ2-7, with TRBD2 matching over 7 bases. The CDR3 is made up of 15 amino acids. Germline lookup yields CDR1 SGHRS and CDR2 YFSETQ. V dropped 4 bases and J dropped 5; count of bases not matched to a gene: 12. CDR3 DNA sequence: TGCGCCAGCAGCGCAGGGACTAAGAGCTTCCACGAGCAGTACTTC. Translation: CASSAGTKSFHEQYF.

The rearrangement links TRBV27 to TRBJ2-1; the match to TRBD2 covers 14 bases. J gave up 15 bases and V 4 bases, and 11 bases lay outside the gene matches. Germline V CDR1 and CDR2: MNHEY, SMNVEV (reference sequence). This CDR3 spans 15 amino acids. The CDR3 region is CASSSQRLAGGPLFF. As DNA, the CDR3 is TGTGCCAGCAGTTCACAACGACTAGCGGGAGGGCCTCTGTTCTTC.

The rearrangement uses TRBV6-6 and TRBJ1-1; possible D gene TRBD1, 6 bases. The CDR3 length is 12 residues. The V end was cut by 10 bases, the J end by 11 bases, with 20 bases between. CDR1 is MNHNY, CDR2 SVGAGI, per germline (reference sequence). CDR3 bases: TGTGCCACCCGAGGACAGTTCTCCGAGGCTTTCTTT. Its translation: CATRGQFSEAFF.

J is TRBJ2-3 and V is TRBV15; 8 bases are a match to TRBD2. This CDR3 spans 17 amino acids. CDR1 and CDR2 (germline): LNHNV, YYDKDF (reference sequence). Unmatched junction bases numbered 8, after V lost 1 base and J lost 2 bases. In nucleotides, the CDR3 is TGTGCCACCAGCAGAGCACCCGGGACTAGGGCCACAGATACGCAGTATTTT. This codes for CATSRAPGTRATDTQYF.

This chain joins TRBV28 and TRBJ2-5, with 7 bases aligning to TRBD2. The J call may be mistaken, given a closer DNA end match to TRBJ2-7. This CDR3 region has 15 residues. The germline CDR1 and CDR2 sequences are MDHEN and SYDVKM. CDR3 nucleotide sequence: TGTGCCAGCAGCCTTTCCACCGGCGGGAGATACGAGCAGTACTTC. Translating it yields CASSLSTGGRYEQYF.

This clone appeared a few times. The chain combines TRBV5-1 with TRBJ1-1, with TRBD1 matching 11 bases. The CDR3 length is 16 residues. Trimming at V came to 2 bases and at J to 1 base, leaving 4 bases not matched to a gene. In germline, CDR1 is SGHRS, CDR2 YFSETQ. CDR3 sequence (DNA): TGCGCCAGCAGCTTCGGACAGGGGGCGGGGAACACTGAAGCTTTCTTT. Its translation is CASSFGQGAGNTEAFF. Supplemented by reference TRBV5-1 and TRBJ1-1, the full variable domain reads KAGVTQTPRYLIKTRGQQVTLSCSPISGHRSVSWYQQTPGQGLQFLFEYFSETQRNKGNFPGRFSGRQFSNSRSEMNVSTLELGDSALYLCASSFGQGAGNTEAFFGQGTRLTVV.

The chain recombines TRBV10-3 with TRBJ2-7; no firm D call. The CDR3 length is 15 residues. The germline V gene has CDR1 ENHRY and CDR2 SYGVKD. V gave up 0 bases and J gave up 4 bases, with 13 bases separating them. CDR3 nucleotide sequence: TGTGCCATCAGTGAGTCGCAGGCTCAAAGTTACGAGCAGTACTTC. Protein product: CAISESQAQSYEQYF.

The chain employs TRBV19 and TRBJ2-7, with D tentatively TRBD2 (5 bases). This CDR3 is 13 amino acids long. V lost 10 bases, J lost 2 bases, and 15 bases lay in between. CDR1 is LNHDA and CDR2 is SQIVND in the germline V gene (reference sequence). The CDR3 nucleotides read TGTGCCACGTCGAGGGAGTACCCCTACGAGCAGTACTTC. Translation: CATSREYPYEQYF.

This chain uses TRBV6-6 with TRBJ2-7; 7 bases agree with TRBD1. This CDR3 region has 13 residues. J was trimmed by 5 bases and V by 6 bases; bases with no gene match: 7. Germline CDR1 MNHNY, CDR2 SVGAGI (reference sequence). CDR3 in DNA: TGTGCCAGCAGCCAAGACAGGGTCCACGAGCAGTACTTC. Translated, it gives CASSQDRVHEQYF.

V usage is TRBV5-1 and J usage is TRBJ2-1; 11 bases align to TRBD2. The CDR3 is made up of 15 amino acids. J lost 10 bases, V lost 1 base, and 7 bases had no gene match. The germline CDR1 and CDR2 sequences are SGHRS and YFSETQ. The CDR3 region is CASSLIAGGYWEQFF. The CDR3 nucleotides read TGCGCCAGCAGCTTGATAGCGGGAGGGTATTGGGAGCAGTTCTTC. Looking up the rest from reference TRBV5-1 and TRBJ2-1 gives the full variable domain: KAGVTQTPRYLIKTRGQQVTLSCSPISGHRSVSWYQQTPGQGLQFLFEYFSETQRNKGNFPGRFSGRQFSNSRSEMNVSTLELGDSALYLCASSLIAGGYWEQFFGPGTRLTVL.

The V call is TRBV19, the J call TRBJ2-1; 12 bases map to TRBD2. The CDR3 has 16 residues. Losses at the gene ends were 5 bases for V and 4 bases for J; bases not matched to a gene: 6. In germline, CDR1 is LNHDA, CDR2 SQIVND (reference sequence). This CDR3 reads CASSPLAGGVYNEQFF. Here the CDR3 DNA reads TGTGCCAGTAGTCCCCTAGCGGGAGGGGTGTACAATGAGCAGTTCTTC.

The genes are TRBV11-2 and TRBJ1-2; 8 bases fit TRBD1. The V segment lost 4 bases and the J segment 5 bases; nucleotides outside the gene matches: 6. CDR1 and CDR2 (germline): SGHAT, FQNNGV. The CDR3 has 14 residues. CDR3 coding DNA: TGTGCCAGCAGCTCCGACAGGGGTCAATATGGCTACACCTTC. Its protein product is CASSSDRGQYGYTF.

The genes are TRBV28 and TRBJ2-7, with TRBD1 matching over 7 bases. This CDR3 contains 13 residues. V dropped 4 bases and J dropped 2; count of bases not matched to a gene: 2. Germline CDR1 and CDR2: MDHEN and SYDVKM. The CDR3 spells CASSYGTAYEQYF. CDR3 bases: TGTGCCAGCAGTTACGGGACAGCCTACGAGCAGTACTTC.

The CDR3 protein is CAISDMRGEGTEAFF. Written as DNA, the CDR3 is TGTGCCATCAGTGACATGAGAGGGGAGGGCACTGAAGCTTTCTTT. V usage is TRBV10-3 and J usage is TRBJ1-1, with D perhaps matching TRBD1 (5 bases). Trimming stripped 3 bases from V and 4 bases from J, with 15 bases between. Looked up from germline, CDR1 is ENHRY and CDR2 is SYGVKD. The CDR3 totals 15 residues.

Only one count was recorded for this clone. This chain joins TRBV28 and TRBJ2-7; 9 bases fit TRBD1. Germline trimming cut 4 bases from V and 2 bases from J; bases unmatched to any gene: 12. Germline V gives CDR1 MDHEN, CDR2 SYDVKM. This CDR3 region has 17 residues. This CDR3 is CASSSHPGTGSAYEQYF. The CDR3, as DNA: TGTGCCAGCAGTTCTCACCCCGGGACAGGGTCAGCCTACGAGCAGTACTTC.

V gene TRBV9 combines with J gene TRBJ2-3; 14 bases agree with TRBD2. Trimming at V came to 4 bases and at J to 6 bases, leaving 7 bases not matched to a gene. There are 16 residues in the CDR3. Looked up from germline, CDR1 is SGDLS and CDR2 is YYNGEE. The CDR3 bases are TGTGCCAGCAGCCCACGGACTAGCGGGAGGACGGATACGCAGTATTTT. Protein sequence: CASSPRTSGRTDTQYF. Combining the CDR3 with reference TRBV9 and TRBJ2-3 gives the whole variable domain DSGVTQTPKHLITATGQRVTLRCSPRSGDLSVYWYQQSLDQGLQFLIQYYNGEERAKGNILERFSAQQFPDLHSELNLSSLELGDSALYFCASSPRTSGRTDTQYFGPGTRLTVL.